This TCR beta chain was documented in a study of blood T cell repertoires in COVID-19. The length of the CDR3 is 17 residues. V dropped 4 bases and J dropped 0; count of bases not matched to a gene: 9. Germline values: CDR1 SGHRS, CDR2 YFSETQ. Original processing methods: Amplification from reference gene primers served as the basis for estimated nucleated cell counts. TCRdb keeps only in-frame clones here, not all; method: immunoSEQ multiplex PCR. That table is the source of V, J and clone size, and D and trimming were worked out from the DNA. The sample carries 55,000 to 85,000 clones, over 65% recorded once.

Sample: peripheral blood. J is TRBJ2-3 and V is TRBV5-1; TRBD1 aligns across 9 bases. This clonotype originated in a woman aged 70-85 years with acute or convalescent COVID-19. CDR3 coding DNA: TGCGCCAGCAGCCCCACCTCCGGACAGGGGAGCACAGATACGCAGTATTTT. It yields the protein CASSPTSGQGSTDTQYF.